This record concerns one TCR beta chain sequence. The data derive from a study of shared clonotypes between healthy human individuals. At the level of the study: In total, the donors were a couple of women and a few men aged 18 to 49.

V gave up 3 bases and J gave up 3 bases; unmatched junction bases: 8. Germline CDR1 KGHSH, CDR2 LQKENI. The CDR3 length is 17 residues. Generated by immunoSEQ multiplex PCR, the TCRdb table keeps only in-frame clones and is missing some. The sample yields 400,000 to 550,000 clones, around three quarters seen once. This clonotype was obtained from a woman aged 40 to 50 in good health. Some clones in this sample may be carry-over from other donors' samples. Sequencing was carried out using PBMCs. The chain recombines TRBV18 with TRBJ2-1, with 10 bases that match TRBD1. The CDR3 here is CASSPRPGTGDYNEQFF. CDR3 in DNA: TGTGCCAGCTCACCGCGTCCCGGGACAGGGGACTACAATGAGCAGTTCTTC.